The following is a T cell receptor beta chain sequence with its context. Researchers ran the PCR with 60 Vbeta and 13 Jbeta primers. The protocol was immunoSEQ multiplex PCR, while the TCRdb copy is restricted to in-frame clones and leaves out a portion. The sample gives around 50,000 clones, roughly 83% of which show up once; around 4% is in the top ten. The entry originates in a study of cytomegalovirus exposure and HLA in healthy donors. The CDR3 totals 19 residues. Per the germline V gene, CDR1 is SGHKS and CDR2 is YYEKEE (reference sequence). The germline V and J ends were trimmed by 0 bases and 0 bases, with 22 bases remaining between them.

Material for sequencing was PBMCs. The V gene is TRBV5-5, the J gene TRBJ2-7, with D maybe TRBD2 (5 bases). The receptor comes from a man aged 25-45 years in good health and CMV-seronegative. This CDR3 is CASSLVQNLGVPSSYEQYF. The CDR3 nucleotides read TGTGCCAGCAGCTTGGTACAAAACCTGGGAGTTCCGAGCTCCTACGAGCAGTACTTC.